These 4 T cell receptor beta chains originate from one sample sequenced in a study of OX40 agonist ivuxolimab in advanced cancers. Here immunoSEQ multiplex PCR was the method, and the copy in TCRdb shows in-frame clones only, minus some. Among about 83,000 clones listed, about 90% were seen once. Sequenced material: CD4+ or CD8+ T cells sorted from blood, taken in a trial of the OX40 agonist ivuxolimab. These receptors were collected from an adult with an advanced solid tumor such as melanoma, head and neck, liver or kidney cancer.

The V call is TRBV27, the J call TRBJ1-2; the D is unclear. The germline CDR1 and CDR2 sequences are MNHEY and SMNVEV (reference sequence). There are 16 residues in the CDR3. V lost 1 base, J lost 4 bases, and 16 bases lay in between. The CDR3 DNA follows: TGTGCCAGCAGTTTATATTCAGAAACGTTTTTCTATGGCTACACCTTC. It specifies CASSLYSETFFYGYTF.

As concerns this clone: Other DNA sequences in this sample translate to the same CDR3. The chain employs TRBV9 and TRBJ2-3; D is unresolved. V was shortened by 0 bases and J by 4 bases, with 0 bases between the two germline ends. The CDR3 is made up of 11 amino acids. Germline V gene data show CDR1 as SGDLS and CDR2 as YYNGEE. The CDR3 sequence is CASSVADTQYF. The CDR3 region has the DNA TGTGCCAGCAGCGTAGCAGATACGCAGTATTTT.

This clone was observed a single time. The chain links TRBV7-8 to TRBJ1-5; tentatively, D is TRBD1 (5 bases). The CDR3 loop spans 12 amino acids. CDR1 is SGHVS, CDR2 FQNEAQ, per germline. Trimming removed 2 bases at V and 11 bases at J, with 10 bases between. The CDR3 DNA is TGTGCCAGCAGCTTATGGGGCTTAGCCCAGCATTTT. Encoded protein: CASSLWGLAQHF. The variable domain in full, completed from reference TRBV7-8 and TRBJ1-5, reads GAGVSQSPRYKVAKRGQDVALRCDPISGHVSLFWYQQALGQGPEFLTYFQNEAQLDKSGLPSDRFFAERPEGSVSTLKIQRTQQEDSAVYLCASSLWGLAQHFGDGTRLSIL.

The chain joins TRBV19 to TRBJ2-7; 9 nucleotides match TRBD2. CDR3 length: 13 amino acids. Germline V lookup: CDR1 LNHDA, CDR2 SQIVND (reference sequence). The V gene end was trimmed by 5 bases and the J gene end by 6 bases; junction bases not matched to a gene: 5. CDR3 bases: TGTGCCAGTAGTCGCGGGGGGGACGCCGAGCAGTACGTC. It specifies CASSRGGDAEQYV.